Each of the 23 T cell receptor beta chains below was sequenced from the same sample in a study of shared T cell receptors in the human thymus. The data were produced by immunoSEQ multiplex PCR, yet TCRdb's version contains in-frame clones alone and is incomplete. In the table there are some 760,000 clones, roughly 85% of which are singletons. The same data also contributed to another study, on human thymus T cells.

The specimen was thymocytes. All receptors derive from a girl less than two years old with a congenital heart defect.

V is TRBV6-1 and J is TRBJ1-1; tentative D call: TRBD1 (6 bases). The CDR3 contains 15 residues. Germline CDR1 reads MNHNS; CDR2 reads SASEGT. The ends were cut back, 3 bases at V and 7 bases at J, with 18 bases in the middle. As DNA, the CDR3 is TGTGCCAGCAGTGAGAGGGGACAAGGTAGCTGTGAAGCTTTCTTT. This translates into CASSERGQGSCEAFF.

The genes are TRBV27 and TRBJ1-3; 9 nucleotides match TRBD1. With V trimmed by 6 bases and J by 5 bases, 20 bases remained unmatched. Germline V gene data show CDR1 as MNHEY and CDR2 as SMNVEV (reference sequence). The CDR3 has 19 residues. The CDR3 sequence: CASRTLTPGPGTGRNTIYF. CDR3 DNA: TGTGCCAGCAGAACACTGACCCCGGGTCCGGGGACAGGGAGAAACACCATATATTTT.

V is TRBV4-1 and J is TRBJ2-7; 11 positions match TRBD1. The V gene end was trimmed by 4 bases and the J gene end by 12 bases; junction bases not matched to a gene: 17. The CDR3 runs 16 residues. Per germline, CDR1 MGHRA and CDR2 YSYEKL. In DNA, the CDR3 is TGCGCCAGCAGCCCGGACCGGAAACGGACAGGGGGCCTTATGTACTTC. Amino acids: CASSPDRKRTGGLMYF.

V and J are TRBV7-2 and TRBJ2-3; 9 bases agree with TRBD2. CDR3 length equals 16 residues. V was clipped by 1 base and J by 4 bases; unmatched bases: 6. CDR1 is SGHTA and CDR2 is FQGNSA in the germline V gene. This chain's CDR3 is CASSLVVAGDADTQYF. In DNA, the CDR3 is TGTGCCAGCAGCTTAGTGGTAGCGGGGGATGCAGATACGCAGTATTTT.

The chain uses TRBV6-5 and TRBJ2-5; the D gene is possibly TRBD2 (5 bases). This CDR3 spans 14 amino acids. The germline CDR1 and CDR2 sequences are MNHEY and SVGAGI. V lost 5 bases and J 5 bases, leaving 15 bases between the germline ends. The CDR3 nucleotides read TGTGCCAGCAGTACTTACAGAGGCGGGGAGACCCAGTACTTC. As protein: CASSTYRGGETQYF.

The rearrangement uses TRBV4-1 and TRBJ2-1; D call uncertain. CDR3 length: 12 amino acids. CDR1 and CDR2 from the germline V gene are MGHRA and YSYEKL. V was shortened by 1 base and J by 12 bases, with 10 bases between the two germline ends. CDR3 sequence: CASSQVLARQFF. The CDR3 DNA is TGCGCCAGCAGCCAAGTCTTGGCACGGCAGTTCTTC.

The chain couples TRBV7-2 to TRBJ1-6, with TRBD1 as a possible D gene (6 bases). Trimming shortened V by 1 base and J by 10 bases, and 26 bases separated the two germline ends. This CDR3 contains 19 residues. From germline, CDR1 is SGHTA and CDR2 FQGNSA. CDR3 region: CASSLERRGGTGGRSPLHF. The CDR3 nucleotides are TGTGCCAGCAGCTTAGAGAGGCGGGGGGGCACAGGCGGGCGATCACCCCTCCACTTT.

V gene TRBV12-5 combines with J gene TRBJ2-2, with 8 bases lining up with TRBD1. This CDR3 region has 18 residues. V was pared by 3 bases and J by 4 bases, with 13 bases of the junction left unmatched. Germline V gives CDR1 LGHNT, CDR2 FRNRAP. For the CDR3, the DNA is TGTGCTAGTGGTTTCCGGGACAGGAAGAGTGAGGGCACCGGGGAGCTGTTTTTT. Translated: CASGFRDRKSEGTGELFF. The variable domain in full, completed from reference TRBV12-5 and TRBJ2-2, reads DARVTQTPRHKVTEMGQEVTMRCQPILGHNTVFWYRQTMMQGLELLAYFRNRAPLDDSGMPKDRFSAEMPDATLATLKIQPSEPRDSAVYFCASGFRDRKSEGTGELFFGEGSRLTVL.

DNA for the CDR3: TGTGCCAGCAGCGTCTCGGTGGAGGTAGAAGCCTCTAACTATGGCTACACCTTC. As protein: CASSVSVEVEASNYGYTF. The chain couples TRBV7-9 to TRBJ1-2; no firm D call. Germline values: CDR1 SEHNR, CDR2 FQNEAQ (reference sequence). V shed 5 bases and J shed 0 bases, with 22 bases lying between them. This CDR3 is 18 amino acids long.

This chain links TRBV5-1 with TRBJ2-2; 9 bases line up with TRBD1. CDR1 is SGHRS and CDR2 is YFSETQ in the germline V gene. The CDR3 loop spans 15 amino acids. Germline trimming cut 4 bases from V and 6 bases from J; bases unmatched to any gene: 7. The CDR3 spells CASSDRTGAAGELFF. CDR3 coding DNA: TGCGCCAGCAGCGATCGGACAGGGGCGGCCGGGGAGCTGTTTTTT.

CDR3 sequence: CASTRQGAVQPQHF. As DNA, the CDR3 is TGTGCCAGCACTAGACAGGGGGCGGTTCAGCCCCAGCATTTT. This chain uses TRBV6-1 with TRBJ1-5; 10 bases are shared with TRBD1. V lost 7 bases and J lost 6; bases outside the gene matches: 6. CDR3 length equals 14 residues. The germline V gene encodes CDR1 MNHNS and CDR2 SASEGT.

The V gene is TRBV4-1, the J gene TRBJ2-3; perhaps TRBD2 as D (5 bases). Germline V gene sequence: CDR1 MGHRA, CDR2 YSYEKL. The CDR3 is made up of 17 amino acids. V gave up 0 bases and J gave up 4 bases, with 17 bases separating them. The CDR3 loop reads CASSQDSSLASPDTQYF. In DNA form, the CDR3 reads TGCGCCAGCAGCCAAGACTCTAGCCTAGCTTCCCCAGATACGCAGTATTTT.

The chain has TRBV5-6 and TRBJ2-7, with D tentatively TRBD1 (5 bases). Germline-derived CDR1 and CDR2 are SGHDT and YYEEEE. Trimming shortened V by 2 bases and J by 2 bases, and 8 bases separated the two germline ends. The CDR3 has 13 amino acids. This CDR3 reads CASSFRAAYEQYF. CDR3 in DNA: TGTGCCAGCAGCTTCAGGGCGGCCTACGAGCAGTACTTC.

V and J are TRBV7-2 and TRBJ1-1; 8 bases are shared with TRBD1. V trimming: 4 bases; J trimming: 1 base; junction bases outside the gene matches: 5. CDR1 is SGHTA, CDR2 FQGNSA, per germline. The CDR3 spans 15 residues. The CDR3 nucleotides read TGTGCCAGCAGCTGGACAGGGAGCAAGAACACTGAAGCTTTCTTT. Its protein is CASSWTGSKNTEAFF.

This chain uses TRBV10-2 with TRBJ1-1, with 10 bases identical to TRBD1. Trimming removed 10 bases from V and 4 bases from J; junction bases left unmatched: 18. Germline V gene sequence: CDR1 WSHSY, CDR2 SAAADI. This CDR3 has 17 residues. The CDR3 protein is CATLPLARDRGATEAFF. The DNA for the CDR3 is TGCGCCACCCTCCCCCTAGCCCGGGACAGGGGTGCCACTGAAGCTTTCTTT.

This sequence joins TRBV29-1 and TRBJ1-1; maybe TRBD1 (6 bases). The CDR3 consists of 14 residues. The V and J ends lost 4 bases and 3 bases respectively, with 15 bases between them. CDR1 and CDR2 (germline): SQVTM, ANQGSEA. The CDR3 loop is CSVGDTLRDTEAFF. The CDR3 DNA reads as TGCAGCGTTGGGGACACCTTAAGGGACACTGAAGCTTTCTTT.

This clone was observed once. The rearrangement uses TRBV5-1 and TRBJ2-1; D unclear. Between the trimmed V and J ends, which lost 2 bases and 0 bases, there was a span of 21 bases. This CDR3 comprises 19 residues. The V gene's germline CDR1 is SGHRS and CDR2 YFSETQ. Here the CDR3 DNA reads TGCGCCAGCAGCTTAACCCCCCCCCTCCCTGCCAGCTCCTACAATGAGCAGTTCTTC. Protein: CASSLTPPLPASSYNEQFF.

The rearrangement links TRBV14 to TRBJ1-6, with D maybe TRBD1 (5 bases). There are 13 residues in the CDR3. Germline loops: CDR1 SGHDN, CDR2 FVKESK. The germline V and J ends were trimmed by 4 bases and 11 bases, with 12 bases remaining between them. The CDR3 here is CASSLRTPAPLHF. CDR3 DNA sequence: TGTGCCAGCAGCCTACGGACACCCGCACCCCTCCACTTT.

The chain uses TRBV4-3 and TRBJ2-7; the D gene is possibly TRBD1 (6 bases). CDR1 and CDR2 from the germline V gene are LGHNA and YSLEER. The V gene lost 0 bases and the J gene lost 3 bases, with 12 bases spanning the gap. The CDR3 runs 15 residues. Here the CDR3 DNA reads TGCGCCAGCAGCCAAGATGGCAGGGGTGACTACGAGCAGTACTTC. It specifies CASSQDGRGDYEQYF.

The CDR3 nucleotides are TGTGCCAGCAGCCGACAGGGGATGGGACAAGGGTCAGATACGCAGTATTTT. Amino acid sequence: CASSRQGMGQGSDTQYF. The chain couples TRBV5-5 to TRBJ2-3; 8 bases agree with TRBD1. The trim removed 4 bases at V and 4 bases at J, leaving 14 bases unmatched. Germline CDR1 and CDR2: SGHKS and YYEKEE (reference sequence). The CDR3 totals 17 residues.

The chain links TRBV27 to TRBJ2-6, with 9 bases that match TRBD1. V shed 6 bases, J shed 1 base, and the junction held 4 bases outside the gene matches. Germline V gives CDR1 MNHEY, CDR2 SMNVEV (reference sequence). The CDR3 consists of 16 residues. In DNA, the CDR3 is TGTGCCAGCAGCCGGGACAGGGTATCTGGGGCCAACGTCCTGACTTTC. It codes for CASSRDRVSGANVLTF.

The V call is TRBV6-1, the J call TRBJ2-7; 7 nucleotides line up with TRBD2. J was trimmed by 0 bases and V by 3 bases; bases with no gene match: 11. The CDR3 covers 17 residues. CDR1 is MNHNS, CDR2 SASEGT, per germline. DNA for the CDR3: TGTGCCAGCAGTGAGTGGGAGGGAGCCCCGAGCTCCTACGAGCAGTACTTC. It specifies CASSEWEGAPSSYEQYF.

The V call is TRBV28, the J call TRBJ1-6; D not certain. Germline V gene sequence: CDR1 MDHEN, CDR2 SYDVKM. The CDR3 extends over 16 amino acids. Trimming removed 2 bases from V and 7 bases from J, with 15 bases in between. CDR3 DNA: TGTGCCAGCAGTTTAAGAGGAGGTCTTCGGAATTCACCCCTCCACTTT. Amino acids: CASSLRGGLRNSPLHF.